These 7 T cell receptor beta chains originate from one sample sequenced in a study of blood T cell repertoires in COVID-19. Some clones are missing from TCRdb's copy, which holds only in-frame ones; the method was immunoSEQ multiplex PCR. This sample yields about 360,000 clones, of which 88% are seen a single time; approximately 2.1% belongs to the top ten. Sequencing was performed on PBMCs or T cells enriched from blood (not recorded which). The receptor set was obtained from a woman between 40 and 50 years old with acute COVID-19.

In DNA, the CDR3 is TGTGCCAGCAGCCAAGTAGGGGACAGGGGGAAATACACCATATATTTT. Amino acids: CASSQVGDRGKYTIYF. This chain uses TRBV4-2 with TRBJ1-3; TRBD1 matches 11 bases. V shed 1 base and J 8 bases; nucleotides not matched to a gene: 7. The CDR3 has 16 residues. From germline, CDR1 is LGHNA and CDR2 YNFKEQ.

The rearrangement links TRBV30 to TRBJ1-2; tentative D call: TRBD1 (5 bases). Germline CDR1 reads GTSNPN; CDR2 reads SVGIG (reference sequence). V lost 0 bases and J 8 bases, leaving 22 bases between the germline ends. The CDR3 spans 16 residues. Here the CDR3 DNA reads TGTGCCTGGAGTGTACTATCCCAGGGCCCCTATTCGGGCTACACCTTC. Its protein is CAWSVLSQGPYSGYTF.

The V and J genes are TRBV27 and TRBJ1-6; weak D call: TRBD1 (6 bases). The CDR3 contains 13 residues. The germline CDR1 and CDR2 sequences are MNHEY and SMNVEV (reference sequence). V shed 5 bases and J shed 7 bases, with 9 bases lying between them. The CDR3 nucleotides are TGTGCCAGCAGTCCGGACAGCAATTCACCCCTCCACTTT. Amino acid sequence: CASSPDSNSPLHF.

V is TRBV29-1 and J is TRBJ2-7, with D unclear. The V end was cut by 4 bases, the J end by 2 bases, with 9 bases between. The length of the CDR3 is 12 residues. Germline CDR1 is SQVTM and CDR2 is ANQGSEA. The CDR3 loop reads CSVAGRTYEQYF. The CDR3 coding sequence is TGCAGCGTTGCTGGCAGGACCTACGAGCAGTACTTC.

This clone was recorded only once. The V gene is TRBV4-2, the J gene TRBJ2-1, with no clear D. This CDR3 is 12 amino acids long. Looked up from germline, CDR1 is LGHNA and CDR2 is YNFKEQ. V was pared by 3 bases and J by 4 bases, with 4 bases between. In DNA form, the CDR3 reads TGTGCCAGCAGCCATCCGTACAATGAGCAGTTCTTC. It is translated as CASSHPYNEQFF.

This clone was recorded once. The sample has other DNA sequences that encode this CDR3 too. This rearrangement joins TRBV30 to TRBJ2-7; 8 bases are shared with TRBD1. Germline lookup yields CDR1 GTSNPN and CDR2 SVGIG (reference sequence). V dropped 1 base and J dropped 2; count of bases not matched to a gene: 4. This CDR3 has 14 amino acids. CDR3 sequence reads: CAWSAGTGTYEQYF. The CDR3 bases are TGTGCCTGGAGTGCCGGGACAGGAACCTACGAGCAGTACTTC. Filled out from reference TRBV30 and TRBJ2-7, the complete variable domain reads SQTIHQWPATLVQPVGSPLSLECTVEGTSNPNLYWYRQAAGRGLQLLFYSVGIGQISSEVPQNLSASRPQDRQFILSSKKLLLSDSGFYLCAWSAGTGTYEQYFGPGTRLTVT.

J is TRBJ2-4 and V is TRBV9, with 10 bases lining up with TRBD2. With V trimmed by 5 bases and J by 0 bases, 2 bases remained unmatched. CDR1 is SGDLS, CDR2 YYNGEE, per germline. The CDR3 spans 15 residues. CDR3 loop: CASSASGGAKNIQYF. CDR3 nucleotides: TGTGCCAGCAGTGCTAGCGGGGGAGCCAAAAACATTCAGTACTTC.